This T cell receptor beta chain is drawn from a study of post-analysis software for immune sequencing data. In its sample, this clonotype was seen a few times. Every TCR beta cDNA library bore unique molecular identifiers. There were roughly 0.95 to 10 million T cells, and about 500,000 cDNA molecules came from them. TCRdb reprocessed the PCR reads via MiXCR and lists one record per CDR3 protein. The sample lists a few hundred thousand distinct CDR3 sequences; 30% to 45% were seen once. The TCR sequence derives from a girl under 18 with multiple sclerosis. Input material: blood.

The DNA for the CDR3 is TGTGCCAGCTTGGGGGTTAACTATGGCTACACCTTC. Translating gives CASLGVNYGYTF. V and J are TRBV2 and TRBJ1-2; the D gene is possibly TRBD1 (5 bases). CDR1 and CDR2 from the germline V gene are SNHLY and FYNNEI. Trimming took 8 bases from V and 1 from J, leaving 8 bases between them. The CDR3 runs 12 residues.